The 20 T cell receptor beta chains reported below all come from one sample, sequenced in a study of blood T cell repertoires in COVID-19. Clones were sequenced by immunoSEQ multiplex PCR, and TCRdb holds only the in-frame ones, with some missing. The sample holds 150,000 to 200,000 clones, 65% to 85% seen once. Sequences were obtained from peripheral blood. Every receptor here comes from a woman between 40 and 55 years old with COVID-19, enrolled during active disease.

This clone was observed a single time. The chain uses TRBV7-9 and TRBJ2-7; tentative D call: TRBD2 (5 bases). CDR1 SEHNR and CDR2 FQNEAQ come from the germline V gene (reference sequence). Trimming shortened V by 5 bases and J by 7 bases, and 12 bases separated the two germline ends. The CDR3 is made up of 12 amino acids. CDR3 residues: CASSPIPGEQYF. The CDR3 bases are TGTGCCAGCAGCCCAATTCCGGGGGAGCAGTACTTC.

The V gene is TRBV19, the J gene TRBJ1-6, with 8 bases aligning to TRBD1. This CDR3 contains 15 residues. V trimming: 6 bases; J trimming: 10 bases; junction bases outside the gene matches: 11. Germline V gene lookup returns CDR1 LNHDA and CDR2 SQIVND (reference sequence). The CDR3 here is CASSHLDRVGSPLHF. CDR3 bases: TGTGCCAGTAGCCACCTGGACAGGGTTGGCTCACCCCTCCACTTT.

V and J are TRBV5-4 and TRBJ2-1; D gene ambiguous. CDR3 length: 12 residues. Germline CDR1 reads SGHNT; CDR2 reads YYREEE (reference sequence). Trimming removed 4 bases from V and 15 bases from J, with 17 bases in between. The CDR3, as DNA: TGTGCCAGCAGCCCTACGAGTGCCCCCCCGTTCTTC. This codes for CASSPTSAPPFF.

V is TRBV12-3 or TRBV12-4 and J is TRBJ2-7; 7 bases line up with TRBD1. Trimming took 6 bases from V and 6 from J; bases not matched to a gene: 8. CDR3 length equals 13 residues. CDR3 sequence reads: CASSSTGKGEQYF. Written as DNA, the CDR3 is TGTGCCAGCAGCTCGACAGGGAAGGGCGAGCAGTACTTC.

The J gene is TRBJ1-5, the V gene TRBV4-1; the match to TRBD1 covers 9 bases. The CDR3 is made up of 18 amino acids. Germline V gene sequence: CDR1 MGHRA, CDR2 YSYEKL. V lost 0 bases to trimming and J lost 5 bases; unmatched junction nucleotides: 11. DNA for the CDR3: TGCGCCAGCAGCCAAGAAGGACAGGGGCCCGGTTGGGATCAGCCCCAGCATTTT. This sequence encodes CASSQEGQGPGWDQPQHF.

J is TRBJ2-3 and V is TRBV10-3; TRBD1 aligns across 7 bases. The V segment lost 0 bases and the J segment 5 bases; nucleotides outside the gene matches: 8. This CDR3 has 16 amino acids. Germline CDR1 ENHRY, CDR2 SYGVKD. The CDR3 DNA follows: TGTGCCATCAGTGAGTCGACGGACAGGCTTGGAGATACGCAGTATTTT. This sequence encodes CAISESTDRLGDTQYF.

The genes are TRBV7-9 and TRBJ2-5; D call uncertain. The CDR3 consists of 14 residues. Germline CDR1 reads SEHNR; CDR2 reads FQNEAQ (reference sequence). V was clipped by 6 bases and J by 5 bases, with 16 bases between them. The CDR3 DNA follows: TGTGCCAGCAGTCCCGACACATGGTGGGAGACCCAGTACTTC. This codes for CASSPDTWWETQYF.

The rearrangement links TRBV6-6 to TRBJ2-1, with 10 bases identical to TRBD2. The CDR3 totals 16 residues. Germline V CDR1 and CDR2: MNHNY, SVGAGI (reference sequence). Germline trimming cut 7 bases from V and 9 bases from J; bases unmatched to any gene: 15. The DNA for the CDR3 is TGTGCCAGCAAGACTGAGCGGGGGGGCCCGATGGGTGAGCAGTTCTTC. Translating it yields CASKTERGGPMGEQFF.

The chain uses TRBV19 and TRBJ1-2; D uncertain. From germline, CDR1 is LNHDA and CDR2 SQIVND (reference sequence). The CDR3 is 12 residues long. The V end was cut by 10 bases, the J end by 6 bases, with 15 bases between. The CDR3, as DNA: TGTGCCACCGGCTTAAGTCAGGATGGCTACACCTTC. It translates to CATGLSQDGYTF.

This clone was counted once. The V and J genes are TRBV6-1 and TRBJ1-5; D might be TRBD1 (6 bases). CDR1 is MNHNS, CDR2 SASEGT, per germline. The V end lost 0 bases, the J end lost 4 bases, and 7 bases lay between the germline ends. The CDR3 extends over 14 amino acids. CDR3 residues: CASSEAGQNQPQHF. In nucleotides, the CDR3 is TGTGCCAGCAGTGAAGCTGGACAGAATCAGCCCCAGCATTTT.

This clone appeared a single time. This chain connects TRBV5-6 to TRBJ1-1; D gene ambiguous. Germline V gene sequence: CDR1 SGHDT, CDR2 YYEEEE. V was pared by 4 bases and J by 1 base, with 14 bases between. CDR3 length equals 15 residues. The CDR3 sequence is CASSPTRGRNTEAFF. CDR3 DNA sequence: TGTGCCAGCAGCCCCACCCGAGGGCGGAACACTGAAGCTTTCTTT.

This chain links TRBV6-1 with TRBJ1-5, with D perhaps TRBD1 (6 bases). V lost 0 bases and J 6 bases, leaving 12 bases between the germline ends. This CDR3 is 15 amino acids long. Germline V gives CDR1 MNHNS, CDR2 SASEGT. As DNA, the CDR3 is TGTGCCAGCAGTGAAGCGGGAACAGGGACTCAGCCCCAGCATTTT. Encoded protein: CASSEAGTGTQPQHF.

The chain recombines TRBV18 with TRBJ2-3; no clear D gene. The germline V gene has CDR1 KGHSH and CDR2 LQKENI. The CDR3 spans 12 residues. Trimming took off 5 bases at V and 2 bases at J, with 5 bases between the two ends. The CDR3, as DNA: TGTGCCAGCTCAACAGTCACAGATACGCAGTATTTT. Translated: CASSTVTDTQYF.

The V call is TRBV12-3 or TRBV12-4, the J call TRBJ1-5; D uncertain. Trimming removed 3 bases at V and 10 bases at J, with 10 bases between. The CDR3 covers 12 residues. The DNA of the CDR3 is TGTGCCAGCAGTTTGAGGAATGTACCCCAGCATTTT. It specifies CASSLRNVPQHF.

This clone was seen a few times. The chain has TRBV2 and TRBJ2-7; D is perhaps TRBD2 (6 bases). V lost 2 bases and J 5 bases, leaving 10 bases between the germline ends. Germline V gives CDR1 SNHLY, CDR2 FYNNEI. The CDR3 spans 13 residues. In DNA form, the CDR3 reads TGTGCCAGCAGTGAAAATGCGGGGAACGAGCAGTACTTC. This gives the protein CASSENAGNEQYF.

The rearrangement links TRBV5-6 to TRBJ2-2; TRBD2 matches at 7 bases. The V segment lost 1 base and the J segment 4 bases; nucleotides outside the gene matches: 10. Germline V CDR1 and CDR2: SGHDT, YYEEEE. The CDR3 has 17 residues. In DNA form, the CDR3 reads TGTGCCAGCAGCTTGAGGGCGGGGGTCCGGGGCACCGGGGAGCTGTTTTTT. It is translated as CASSLRAGVRGTGELFF.

The chain employs TRBV7-2 and TRBJ2-2; 8 positions agree with TRBD2. The germline gives CDR1 SGHTA, CDR2 FQGNSA. V dropped 5 bases and J dropped 4; count of bases not matched to a gene: 9. The CDR3 extends over 16 amino acids. This chain's CDR3 is CASSETGTRRTGELFF. As DNA, the CDR3 is TGTGCCAGCAGCGAGACCGGGACTAGACGCACCGGGGAGCTGTTTTTT.

CDR3 protein: CASSYRAQNYGYTF. The CDR3 bases are TGTGCCAGTAGCTACAGGGCCCAGAACTATGGCTACACCTTC. The V call is TRBV19, the J call TRBJ1-2; D possibly corresponds to TRBD1 (6 bases). V shed 6 bases and J shed 2 bases, with 13 bases lying between them. Germline V gene data show CDR1 as LNHDA and CDR2 as SQIVND (reference sequence). The CDR3 runs to 14 residues.

The rearrangement links TRBV2 to TRBJ1-1; the match to TRBD1 covers 8 bases. The CDR3 is 14 residues long. Germline-derived CDR1 and CDR2 are SNHLY and FYNNEI. Trimming took 9 bases from V and 8 from J; bases not matched to a gene: 14. The CDR3 sequence is CASYQQGARVEAFF. The CDR3, as DNA: TGTGCCAGTTACCAGCAGGGGGCGAGGGTGGAAGCTTTCTTT.

The V and J genes are TRBV6-1 and TRBJ2-7; TRBD2 might be the D (5 bases). The length of the CDR3 is 15 residues. With 3 bases removed from V and 2 bases from J, the gap between germline ends came to 14 bases. CDR1 and CDR2 (germline): MNHNS, SASEGT. CDR3 DNA: TGTGCCAGCAGTGATAGAGGGTTTCTGGCCTACGAGCAGTACTTC. This sequence encodes CASSDRGFLAYEQYF.